This TCR beta chain was sequenced for a study of control samples from healthy donors and cancer patients. This CDR3 is built from 14 residues. V dropped 7 bases and J dropped 4 bases, with 13 bases sitting between them. In germline, CDR1 is MNHEY, CDR2 SVGAGI. Measured with immunoSEQ multiplex PCR; TCRdb has only the in-frame clones, and not every one. This table has around 80,000 clones, approximately 89% appearing once. Sample: blood. The TCR originated in a man between 50 and 59 years old in good health. The rearrangement uses TRBV6-5 and TRBJ1-4; TRBD1 is a possible D gene (6 bases). The CDR3 region has the DNA TGTGCCAGCACGGGGGGGGGCGGTAATGAAAAACTGTTTTTT. Amino acid sequence: CASTGGGGNEKLFF.